This T cell receptor (beta chain) came from a study of neoadjuvant anti-PD-1 for oral cavity cancer (dated by TCRdb to the early 2020s). As for the study more broadly: Before undergoing curative-intent surgical resection, most patients got three to four biweekly nivolumab doses at 3 mg/kg. For patients who did not progress, a fourth nivolumab dose was given around day 43, followed by definitive surgical resection on days 50-56. Under RECIST 1.1, patients with complete response, partial response or stable disease were classed as responders, and patients with progression were classed as non-responders. The parent correlative cohort included roughly 13 patients, with a 33% response rate.

The time point label for this specimen denotes: before neoadjuvant nivolumab. Patients had been newly diagnosed with stage II-IVA oral cavity squamous cell carcinoma, and no prior systemic or radiation treatment had been given to the patients. The cohort consisted of patients with HPV-negative, locally advanced oral cavity squamous cell carcinoma. Samples came from a longitudinal correlative study of a single-arm phase II trial of neoadjuvant nivolumab in oral cavity squamous cell carcinoma. Genomic DNA-based TCRbeta sequencing was performed on subject-matched pre- and post-treatment PBMCs and tumors from three responders and three non-responders. The Maxwell RSC DNA from Tissue kit was used to isolate genomic DNA from tumor tissue. From the cysteine up to the phenylalanine, the CDR3 has a length of 15 residues. The DNA shown is the 45-base CDR3, in frame from base 1. V loses 5 bases of germline sequence and J loses 2 bases, and the interval between the two ends is 15 bases. Per the germline V gene, SGHTA is the CDR1 and FQGNSA is the CDR2.

Study-wide conclusions, independent of this receptor: Higher pretreatment blood Treg/Th17 ratios correlated with higher pretreatment blood TCRbeta clonality and lower post-treatment tumor TCRbeta clonality. Only a few patients per response group were included in the TCR analyses, and larger cohorts for validation were called for by the authors. Larger post-treatment sizes of preexisting intratumoral clones correlated with greater tumor shrinkage, suggesting expansion of preexisting clones contributed to response.

For this clone: Its antigen is still unknown. The record has no base qualities; no much larger clone is one base away.

For survey sequencing of tumor libraries, mostly approximately 4.4 ug of input genomic DNA was used, and two replicates were run per sample. Following the manufacturer's instructions, the team built TCRbeta libraries using the immunoSEQ hsTCRbeta kit. An Illumina NovaSeq 6000 S4 flow cell was used to sequence the final libraries, which had first been combined to 3 nM. In the authors' own workflow: The immunoSEQ Analyzer was used for raw data preprocessing and quality control. The analysis was restricted to productive rearrangements, with each unique CDR3 amino acid sequence defining a clonotype. Using the R package tcR, the researchers computed the Gini-Simpson index as their estimate of repertoire clonality. Gini indices were compared with Student's t test, and associations with tumor size change were assessed by Pearson correlation. This is the immuneACCESS table as TCRdb keeps it, with only in-frame sequences that have V and J called. A part of the clones is gone; compared with another copy, unresolved V genes explain less than half, and the rest is unexplained. From that table come the V and J calls and clone size; the DNA was used to work out D and trimming. The sample table records 6,000 to 9,500 clones; about 48% of these occur just once. The ten largest clonotypes hold around 11% of the sample.

This TCR came from a person between 35 and 79 years old with oral cavity squamous cell carcinoma. The sequenced sample was tumor tissue, obtained before nivolumab (anti-PD-1) treatment. The chain joins TRBV7-2 to TRBJ1-1, with TRBD1 as a weak D call on 5 bases. This receptor carries the CDR3 CASSLWGGSNTEAFF. Here is the DNA: TGTGCCAGCAGCCTTTGGGGGGGGTCCAACACTGAAGCTTTCTTT.